This TCR beta chain was obtained from a study of shared clonotypes between healthy human individuals. Positive CCR7 selection of CD45RO-negative cells yielded the naive CD8 cells, and terminally differentiated effector memory CD45RA+ cells were excluded. The CDR3 is made up of 14 amino acids. The germline V and J ends were trimmed by 0 bases and 2 bases, with 8 bases remaining between them. Germline V gene sequence: CDR1 SGHKS, CDR2 YYEKEE (reference sequence). Replicate PCRs for sorted subsets used 200 ng DNA; this equaled around 28,000 T cell genomes. Data came from immunoSEQ multiplex PCR; TCRdb stores just in-frame clones and leaves some out. Here the sample spans about 580,000 clones, 95% to 98% being singletons. Whole-study results and caveats: In general, naive subsets displayed greater estimated richness than memory subsets did. The naive CD4 repertoires of several donors were compared, and around 5% of clonotypes were shared. Inspection by rarefaction showed sorted-subset sequencing to be incomplete despite large depth.

Concerning this clone itself: The antigen remains undetermined.

What was sequenced was naive CD8+ T cells sorted from blood. This sequence originates from a man aged 25 to 40 in good health. The chain couples TRBV5-5 to TRBJ1-1; D is unclear. CDR3 residues: CASSLVEGNTEAFF. The CDR3 DNA sequence: TGTGCCAGCAGCTTGGTCGAGGGTAACACTGAAGCTTTCTTT.